These T cell receptor beta chains were read from a single sample in a study of breast tumors, draining lymph nodes, adjacent tissues. TCRdb re-called the multiplex PCR reads through MiXCR, storing one row per CDR3 protein. Here the sample spans about 130,000 distinct CDR3 sequences, less than 25% being singletons. The source material was axillary lymph node tissue. All receptors come from a female donor with breast cancer. Some clones in this sample may be carry-over from other donors' samples. Each CDR3 is given with its conserved first and last residue. A D gene is named only where the DNA matches it firmly. Clone size is given for some rows only: seen once, a few or many times, or a class if the clone is expanded.

j_gene,abundance,v_gene,d_gene,len,CDR3nt,CDR3aa
TRBJ1-3,many,TRBV2,NA,14,TGTGCCAGCAGTATGATTTTCTCTGGAAACACCATATATTTT,CASSMIFSGNTIYF
TRBJ1-2,many,TRBV10-3,NA,13,TGTGCCATCACTGAACATGGGGACTATGGCTACACCTTC,CAITEHGDYGYTF
TRBJ2-4,NA,TRBV2,TRBD2,15,TGTGCCAGCAGTCGGGGGGGACAACGAAAAAACATTCAGTACTTC,CASSRGGQRKNIQYF
TRBJ2-6,NA,TRBV2,NA,17,TGTGCCAGCAGTGAAGGGGCAGGGGAGGCTGGGGCCAACGTCCTGACTTTC,CASSEGAGEAGANVLTF
TRBJ2-3,many,TRBV5-1,NA,15,TGCGCCAGCAGCTTGCGGGGAAGGGGGACAGATACGCAGTATTTT,CASSLRGRGTDTQYF
TRBJ2-7,many,TRBV19,TRBD1,14,TGTGCCAGTAGTATCAGGGACAGGGCCCACGAGCAGTACTTC,CASSIRDRAHEQYF
TRBJ1-2,many,TRBV7-8,NA,18,TGTGCCAGCAGCTTAGCCCAACACATCTCTGGGGACACCTATGGCTACACCTTC,CASSLAQHISGDTYGYTF
TRBJ1-2,many,TRBV20-1,NA,8,TGCAGTGCGGGGTTAGTCACCTTC,CSAGLVTF
TRBJ2-7,many,TRBV10-3,NA,12,TGTGCCATCAGTGAGGGGTCCACCGAGCAGTACTTC,CAISEGSTEQYF
TRBJ1-2,NA,TRBV28,NA,14,TGTGCCAGCAGTTTATCGTGGAGTAACTATGGCTACACCTTC,CASSLSWSNYGYTF
TRBJ2-1,many,TRBV7-6,TRBD2,19,TGTGCCAGCAGCCCCTCTGCGGGCTCAGCGGGAGGGTGGGCGAATGAGCAGTTCTTC,CASSPSAGSAGGWANEQFF
TRBJ2-5,many,TRBV29-1,NA,11,TGCAGCGTTGGGGACCGGGAGACCCAGTACTTC,CSVGDRETQYF
TRBJ2-1,many,TRBV2,TRBD2,16,TGTGCCAGCGACGGAGGACTAGCTGGTTCCTACAATGAGCAGTTCTTC,CASDGGLAGSYNEQFF
TRBJ2-7,many,TRBV3-1,NA,18,TGTGCCAGCAGCCAAGATCGAATGCGTGGAGGCAGGGCCTACGAGCAGTACTTC,CASSQDRMRGGRAYEQYF
TRBJ2-6,NA,TRBV28,NA,12,TGTGCCAGCACCGCCGGGGCCAACGTCCTGACTTTC,CASTAGANVLTF
TRBJ2-7,many,TRBV29-1,NA,12,TGCAGCGTTGAAGGTGGTGGAATCGAGCAGTACTTC,CSVEGGGIEQYF
TRBJ2-7,many,TRBV4-1,TRBD2,15,TGCGCCAGCAGCCAAGTCAGCGGGAGGTCCTACGAGCAGTACTTC,CASSQVSGRSYEQYF
TRBJ2-1,many,TRBV15,NA,11,TGTGCCACAAGGGACCTCGGGCAGCAGTTCTTC,CATRDLGQQFF
TRBJ2-2,NA,TRBV7-3,NA,16,TGTGCCAGCAGCTTAATAGAGGGGGGGAACACCGGGGAGCTGTTTTTT,CASSLIEGGNTGELFF
TRBJ2-2,few,TRBV4-1,TRBD2,16,TGCGCCAGCAGCCACGGAACTAGCGGGGGGGCCGGGGAGCTGTTTTTT,CASSHGTSGGAGELFF
TRBJ2-1,few,TRBV4-2,NA,19,TGTGCCAGCAGCCAGCAGAGGAGAAGTGGGAGTGGGATGGATAATGAGCAGTTCTTC,CASSQQRRSGSGMDNEQFF
TRBJ1-4,many,TRBV12-3/TRBV12-4,NA,12,TGTGCCAGCAGTCCCGGGACAGAAAAACTGTTTTTT,CASSPGTEKLFF
TRBJ1-6,NA,TRBV14,NA,13,TGTGCCAGCAGCCAAGAGCGGGGGACACCCCTCCACTTT,CASSQERGTPLHF
TRBJ2-1,many,TRBV6-5,NA,14,TGTGCCAGCAGTTACGCGGGCGAGTCAAATGAGCAGTTCTTC,CASSYAGESNEQFF
TRBJ1-2,many,TRBV11-2,NA,12,TGTGCCAGCAGCTTACAGGGGTATGGCTACACCTTC,CASSLQGYGYTF
TRBJ2-5,many,TRBV5-1,NA,16,TGCGCCAGCAGCTTGGCCACCGGCGGTTTCCAAGAGACCCAGTACTTC,CASSLATGGFQETQYF
TRBJ2-7,many,TRBV10-3,TRBD2,15,TGTGCCATCAGTGACCGAAGCGGGAGGAGGTACGAGCAGTACTTC,CAISDRSGRRYEQYF
TRBJ2-5,many,TRBV20-1,NA,14,TGCAGTGCTACCCCTACTGAAGGGGAAGAGACCCAGTACTTC,CSATPTEGEETQYF
TRBJ2-5,many,TRBV5-1,TRBD1,14,TGCGCCAGCAGCTGGACAGGGCCGCAAGAGACCCAGTACTTC,CASSWTGPQETQYF
TRBJ2-3,few,TRBV28,NA,15,TGTGCCAGCAGTTTTTCCTCAGCTAGCACAGATACGCAGTATTTT,CASSFSSASTDTQYF
TRBJ2-1,many,TRBV6-5,TRBD2,16,TGTGCCAGCAGGCGGACTAGCGGGAGAGCCTCCAATGAGCAGTTCTTC,CASRRTSGRASNEQFF
TRBJ2-7,NA,TRBV28,NA,14,TGTGCCAGCAGTCTCGCCGGGTCCTCCTACGAGCAGTACTTC,CASSLAGSSYEQYF
TRBJ1-6,many,TRBV20-1,NA,13,TGCAGTGCTAGAGATTTGGGGGGTGGGTCCCTCCACTTT,CSARDLGGGSLHF
TRBJ1-5,few,TRBV28,NA,13,TGTGCCAGCAGTCCCCGCCTATCCCAGCCCCAGCATTTT,CASSPRLSQPQHF
TRBJ1-6,many,TRBV2,NA,14,TGTGCCAGCAGGGACCAGGGTTGGAATTCACCCCTCCACTTT,CASRDQGWNSPLHF
TRBJ2-5,many,TRBV5-1,NA,15,TGCGCCAGCAGCTTGTGGGGACAATCACAAGAGACCCAGTACTTC,CASSLWGQSQETQYF
TRBJ2-1,many,TRBV10-2,NA,12,TGCGCCAGCAGTGAGTCGAACGATGAGCAGTTCTTC,CASSESNDEQFF
TRBJ1-2,few,TRBV28,TRBD1,13,TGTGCCAGCAGTTCCACCGGACAGGGCTGGAAAACCTTC,CASSSTGQGWKTF
TRBJ1-3,many,TRBV6-1,NA,14,TGTGCCAGCTCCCAAGGGGCGAGGGGAAACACCATATATTTT,CASSQGARGNTIYF
TRBJ2-5,many,TRBV9,NA,15,TGTGCCAGCAGTCCCGGGGGTCTGTTGCGGGAGACCCAGTACTTC,CASSPGGLLRETQYF
TRBJ2-7,many,TRBV4-1,TRBD2,18,TGCGCCAGCAGCCAAGATGAACTAGCGGGACACCCCTCCTACGAGCAGTACTTC,CASSQDELAGHPSYEQYF
TRBJ1-2,many,TRBV5-8,NA,11,TGTGCCAGCAGCAATCCCCCTGGCTACACCTTC,CASSNPPGYTF
TRBJ2-2,many,TRBV6-1,TRBD1,16,TGTGCCAGCGAGCAGGGGGCAAGTCCTGGGTCCGGGGAGCTGTTTTTT,CASEQGASPGSGELFF
TRBJ1-5,many,TRBV19,TRBD1,17,TGTGCCAGTAGTAGACAGGGGGCGAATTATTACAATCAGCCCCAGCATTTT,CASSRQGANYYNQPQHF
TRBJ2-7,many,TRBV6-2/TRBV6-3,TRBD2,15,TGTGCCAGCAGTTCCACTAGCGGGAGGTCCTACGAGCAGTACTTC,CASSSTSGRSYEQYF
TRBJ2-7,many,TRBV20-1,TRBD2,18,TGCAGTGCTGCCATACCGGGACTAGCGGCATGGTATAACTACGAGCAGTACTTC,CSAAIPGLAAWYNYEQYF
TRBJ2-7,NA,TRBV28,TRBD1,14,TGTGCCAGCAATTGGCCAGGGGGCGGCAACGAGCAGTACTTC,CASNWPGGGNEQYF
TRBJ2-1,many,TRBV5-1,TRBD1,17,TGCGCCAGCAGCCCAACCTACGACAGGGGCAGATACAATGAGCAGTTCTTC,CASSPTYDRGRYNEQFF